The 28 T cell receptor beta chains given below trace back to one sample, sequenced in a study of blood T cell repertoires in COVID-19. Method: immunoSEQ multiplex PCR; TCRdb's copy keeps in-frame clones and lacks some. Among about 410,000 clones listed, around 92% were seen once. Material: PBMCs or T cells enriched from blood (not recorded which). Source of these receptors: a woman in her 30s who had recovered from COVID-19.

This clone has a handful of counts. CDR3 amino acids: CASSLGNSWNNTF. CDR3 DNA sequence: TGTGCCAGCAGCTTGGGTAACAGCTGGAACAACACCTTC. The rearrangement links TRBV5-6 to TRBJ1-2; D not resolved. The germline gives CDR1 SGHDT, CDR2 YYEEEE. Trimming cost V 0 bases and J 12 bases, with 15 bases left between them. The CDR3 has 13 residues.

The chain links TRBV5-6 to TRBJ2-7; D gene unclear. The CDR3 is 12 residues long. V lost 5 bases to trimming and J lost 3 bases, with 9 bases between them. Germline V gives CDR1 SGHDT, CDR2 YYEEEE. The CDR3 nucleotides read TGTGCCAGCAGTGAGTACAGCTACGAGCAGTACTTC. This translates into CASSEYSYEQYF.

The chain uses TRBV4-1 and TRBJ2-7; 8 nucleotides match TRBD2. Germline V lookup: CDR1 MGHRA, CDR2 YSYEKL. The CDR3 consists of 13 residues. V was pared by 4 bases and J by 2 bases, with 1 base of the junction left unmatched. This CDR3 reads CASSPGGPYEQYF. CDR3 nucleotide sequence: TGCGCCAGCAGCCCGGGAGGGCCCTACGAGCAGTACTTC.

The chain carries TRBV7-9 and TRBJ1-4, with D uncertain. This CDR3 comprises 16 residues. Per the germline V gene, CDR1 is SEHNR and CDR2 is FQNEAQ (reference sequence). V gave up 2 bases and J gave up 4 bases, with 14 bases separating them. CDR3 DNA: TGTGCCAGCAGCTTACGCCGAGGAACTAGTAATGAAAAACTGTTTTTT. This sequence encodes CASSLRRGTSNEKLFF.

The V and J genes are TRBV6-1 and TRBJ1-2; D ambiguous. The CDR3 is 13 amino acids. Germline CDR1 reads MNHNS; CDR2 reads SASEGT. The V gene lost 1 base and the J gene lost 3 bases, with 6 bases spanning the gap. CDR3 residues: CASSEGAHYGYTF. CDR3 DNA: TGTGCCAGCAGTGAAGGGGCCCACTATGGCTACACCTTC.

The chain is built from TRBV13 and TRBJ2-5; D gene uncertain. Trimming removed 0 bases from V and 1 base from J, with 15 bases in between. The CDR3 is 17 amino acids. Germline V gives CDR1 PRHDT, CDR2 FYEKMQ (reference sequence). CDR3 sequence: CASSLGLRVTGQETQYF. The CDR3 region has the DNA TGTGCCAGCAGCTTAGGCCTCCGGGTAACGGGCCAAGAGACCCAGTACTTC.

The genes are TRBV9 and TRBJ2-1, with D perhaps TRBD2 (6 bases). The CDR3 is 15 residues long. Trimming removed 3 bases at V and 6 bases at J, with 16 bases between. Per germline, CDR1 SGDLS and CDR2 YYNGEE. The CDR3 loop is CASSADYGIRNEQFF. In DNA, the CDR3 is TGTGCCAGCAGCGCGGACTACGGTATCCGCAATGAGCAGTTCTTC.

CDR3 DNA: TGTGCCAGCAGTTTAGGGGGCCCTGGCGGGCAAGAGACCCAGTACTTC. This encodes CASSLGGPGGQETQYF. V is TRBV28 and J is TRBJ2-5, with D perhaps matching TRBD1 (6 bases). Germline CDR1 MDHEN, CDR2 SYDVKM. Trimming took off 2 bases at V and 2 bases at J, with 15 bases between the two ends. The CDR3 has 16 residues.

For the CDR3, the DNA is TGTGCCAGCAGTGAGGGGACTAGCCCGGTATCCAAAAACATTCAGTACTTC. Its protein is CASSEGTSPVSKNIQYF. The chain uses TRBV6-1 and TRBJ2-4; TRBD2 matches at 9 bases. The CDR3 is 17 amino acids. V dropped 3 bases and J dropped 2; count of bases not matched to a gene: 8. From germline, CDR1 is MNHNS and CDR2 SASEGT.

V and J are TRBV19 and TRBJ1-1; 8 nucleotides agree with TRBD1. After removal of 4 bases from V and 4 bases from J, the junction contained 5 bases not matched to a gene. The CDR3 covers 14 residues. Germline assignment: CDR1 LNHDA and CDR2 SQIVND (reference sequence). The CDR3 DNA follows: TGTGCCAGTAGTACGACAGGGGATAGCACTGAAGCTTTCTTT. Its translation is CASSTTGDSTEAFF.

This clone was observed many times. The CDR3 protein is CASSPEFRQGIHEQYF. As DNA, the CDR3 is TGTGCCAGCTCACCAGAATTTAGACAGGGAATCCACGAGCAGTACTTC. V gene TRBV18 combines with J gene TRBJ2-7; 7 bases match TRBD1. The CDR3 covers 16 residues. Losses at the gene ends were 2 bases for V and 5 bases for J; bases not matched to a gene: 12. In germline, CDR1 is KGHSH, CDR2 LQKENI.

This clone was picked up one time. CDR3 residues: CASSPGTGLANEQFF. As DNA, the CDR3 is TGTGCCAGCAGCCCAGGGACAGGTCTGGCGAATGAGCAGTTCTTC. J is TRBJ2-1 and V is TRBV5-8, with 8 bases fitting TRBD1. The CDR3 is 15 residues long. Germline V lookup: CDR1 SGHTS, CDR2 YDEGEE. With V trimmed by 4 bases and J by 7 bases, 10 bases remained unmatched.

The genes are TRBV5-6 and TRBJ1-2; D ambiguous. The germline gives CDR1 SGHDT, CDR2 YYEEEE. The CDR3 has 12 residues. The V end lost 1 base, the J end lost 8 bases, and 9 bases lay between the germline ends. CDR3 DNA sequence: TGTGCCAGCAGCTTGCGCGCGGTCGGCTACACCTTC. This sequence encodes CASSLRAVGYTF.

Remarks on this clone: Other DNA sequences in this sample translate to the same CDR3. The chain links TRBV7-2 to TRBJ2-3; D unresolved. Trimming stripped 0 bases from V and 5 bases from J, with 6 bases between. This CDR3 region has 13 residues. Germline lookup yields CDR1 SGHTA and CDR2 FQGNSA. The CDR3 reads CASSLARGDTQYF. The CDR3 DNA reads TGTGCCAGCAGCTTAGCGCGTGGAGATACGCAGTATTTT.

This rearrangement joins TRBV7-9 to TRBJ2-7, with D perhaps TRBD1 (5 bases). This CDR3 spans 16 amino acids. The germline CDR1 and CDR2 sequences are SEHNR and FQNEAQ (reference sequence). V lost 1 base to trimming and J lost 6 bases, with 19 bases between them. The CDR3 reads CASSLEGVGRKIEQYF. In DNA, the CDR3 is TGTGCCAGCAGCTTAGAAGGGGTTGGTCGTAAGATCGAGCAGTACTTC. Looking up the rest from reference TRBV7-9 and TRBJ2-7 gives the full variable domain: DTGVSQNPRHKITKRGQNVTFRCDPISEHNRLYWYRQTLGQGPEFLTYFQNEAQLEKSRLLSDRFSAERPKGSFSTLEIQRTEQGDSAMYLCASSLEGVGRKIEQYFGPGTRLTVT.

The chain links TRBV7-9 to TRBJ2-1; 7 nucleotides agree with TRBD2. Germline-derived CDR1 and CDR2 are SEHNR and FQNEAQ (reference sequence). This CDR3 region has 14 residues. V shed 4 bases and J 7 bases; nucleotides not matched to a gene: 7. CDR3 amino acids: CASSWQTSQNEQFF. CDR3 nucleotides: TGTGCCAGCAGCTGGCAGACTAGCCAGAATGAGCAGTTCTTC.

This clone was counted a single time. CDR3: CASSQTGTGGYTF. As DNA, the CDR3 is TGTGCCAGCAGCCAGACAGGGACGGGGGGCTACACCTTC. The gene calls are TRBV13 and TRBJ1-2, with 7 bases fitting TRBD1. Trimming took 5 bases from V and 8 from J; bases not matched to a gene: 8. From germline, CDR1 is PRHDT and CDR2 FYEKMQ (reference sequence). This CDR3 is built from 13 residues.

The chain combines TRBV6-5 with TRBJ1-2, with D tentatively TRBD1 (6 bases). CDR3 length equals 14 residues. The germline V gene encodes CDR1 MNHEY and CDR2 SVGAGI. V was pared by 5 bases and J by 0 bases, with 10 bases between. CDR3 loop: CASSRDKTNYGYTF. In nucleotides, the CDR3 is TGTGCCAGCAGTCGGGACAAAACTAACTATGGCTACACCTTC.

This clone showed up just a few times. The chain employs TRBV5-4 and TRBJ2-1; weak D call: TRBD2 (6 bases). CDR3 length equals 15 residues. V lost 7 bases and J 0 bases, leaving 14 bases between the germline ends. The germline gives CDR1 SGHNT, CDR2 YYREEE (reference sequence). The chain's CDR3 is CASGIAGNSYNEQFF. DNA for the CDR3: TGTGCCAGCGGAATTGCGGGGAACTCCTACAATGAGCAGTTCTTC.

This clone is a singleton in its sample. This chain uses TRBV11-1 with TRBJ1-2, with D perhaps matching TRBD1 (6 bases). Germline loops: CDR1 SGHAT, CDR2 FQDESV (reference sequence). This CDR3 is 13 amino acids long. V lost 5 bases and J 6 bases, leaving 13 bases between the germline ends. CDR3: CASSPVGANGYTF. The CDR3 bases are TGTGCCAGCAGCCCAGTGGGGGCAAATGGCTACACCTTC.

The chain has TRBV18 and TRBJ1-1; D remains unclear. V shed 0 bases and J shed 4 bases, with 6 bases lying between them. In germline, CDR1 is KGHSH, CDR2 LQKENI. The length of the CDR3 is 13 residues. CDR3 nucleotides: TGTGCCAGCTCACCACCCCGGGGCACTGAAGCTTTCTTT. Translating gives CASSPPRGTEAFF.

The chain links TRBV9 to TRBJ2-1; 10 bases fit TRBD2. The V gene's germline CDR1 is SGDLS and CDR2 YYNGEE. Unmatched junction bases numbered 12, after V lost 1 base and J lost 8 bases. The CDR3 is 17 amino acids. The CDR3 loop is CASSVWASGGLGDEQFF. The CDR3 DNA follows: TGTGCCAGCAGCGTATGGGCTAGCGGGGGCCTCGGCGATGAGCAGTTCTTC.

The J gene is TRBJ1-5, the V gene TRBV7-9, with D perhaps matching TRBD1 (5 bases). Trimming pared 1 base from V and 0 bases from J, leaving 16 bases between. The germline V gene encodes CDR1 SEHNR and CDR2 FQNEAQ (reference sequence). CDR3 length equals 18 residues. CDR3 coding DNA: TGTGCCAGCAGCTTAGTTCAGGGAGGGACTTATAGCAATCAGCCCCAGCATTTT. Translation: CASSLVQGGTYSNQPQHF.

This chain links TRBV27 with TRBJ2-2, with TRBD2 matching 8 bases. The CDR3 contains 16 residues. Germline assignment: CDR1 MNHEY and CDR2 SMNVEV (reference sequence). V was pared by 5 bases and J by 0 bases, with 5 bases of the junction left unmatched. The CDR3 coding sequence is TGTGCCAGCAGTCTGACTAGCGCGCCGAACACCGGGGAGCTGTTTTTT. This gives the protein CASSLTSAPNTGELFF.

Notes on this clone: The junction differs from germline at one of its ends, possibly a read error. The chain links TRBV6-5 to TRBJ2-1, with D perhaps TRBD2 (6 bases). Per the germline V gene, CDR1 is MNHEY and CDR2 is SVGAGI. The CDR3 has 13 residues. CDR3 residues: CASSRDSDNEQFF. CDR3 in DNA: TGTGCCAGCAGCCGGGACTCCGACAATGAGCAGTTCTTC.

The table lists this clone with a count of one. The genes are TRBV7-3 and TRBJ1-1; 10 bases agree with TRBD1. The CDR3 consists of 14 residues. Germline loops: CDR1 SGHTA, CDR2 FQGTGA. J lost 4 bases, V lost 5 bases, and 4 bases had no gene match. CDR3 protein: CASSTGTGATEAFF. DNA for the CDR3: TGTGCCAGCAGCACAGGGACAGGGGCCACTGAAGCTTTCTTT.

This clone was recorded a few times. The V call is TRBV7-9, the J call TRBJ1-6, with no clear D. The V gene's germline CDR1 is SEHNR and CDR2 FQNEAQ (reference sequence). The CDR3 spans 15 residues. V lost 3 bases to trimming and J lost 0 bases, with 6 bases between them. The CDR3 sequence: CASSFLNSYNSPLHF. CDR3 nucleotide sequence: TGTGCCAGCAGCTTTCTTAACTCCTATAATTCACCCCTCCACTTT.

This chain connects TRBV19 to TRBJ1-1, with 9 bases fitting TRBD1. CDR1 is LNHDA and CDR2 is SQIVND in the germline V gene (reference sequence). V was clipped by 5 bases and J by 5 bases; unmatched bases: 9. The CDR3 runs 15 residues. CDR3 sequence: CASSAIQGAETEAFF. CDR3 coding DNA: TGTGCCAGTAGTGCGATACAGGGGGCCGAGACTGAAGCTTTCTTT.